A single sample is the source of the 10 T cell receptor beta chains below, sequenced in a study of identical twins. TCRdb reprocessed the 5' RACE reads via MiXCR and lists one record per CDR3 protein. The sample has under 350,000 distinct CDR3 sequences; 9.5% are singletons. This sample also belongs to another study, concerning yellow fever vaccine responses in identical twins.

Sample: CD8+ T cells sorted from blood. The receptors come from a woman between 18 and 29 years old in good health.

The table lists this clonotype with a few counts. The chain combines TRBV27 with TRBJ1-2; D might be TRBD1 (6 bases). Germline CDR1 is MNHEY and CDR2 is SMNVEV (reference sequence). This CDR3 is built from 16 residues. V lost 5 bases and J 4 bases, leaving 20 bases between the germline ends. The CDR3: CASSQAKDSLRYGYTF. The CDR3 DNA reads as TGTGCCAGCAGTCAAGCCAAGGACAGTCTGCGCTATGGCTACACCTTC.

This clonotype was seen many times. The V call is TRBV12-3 or TRBV12-4, the J call TRBJ2-3; the match to TRBD2 covers 8 bases. V dropped 7 bases and J dropped 2; count of bases not matched to a gene: 11. The CDR3 sequence is 16 residues long. In nucleotides, the CDR3 is TGTGCCAGCACCCCAGGGGTAGCGGGAACCACAGATACGCAGTATTTT. It yields the protein CASTPGVAGTTDTQYF.

This clonotype was counted between two and nine times. The V gene is TRBV29-1, the J gene TRBJ2-1; a possible D gene is TRBD1 (5 bases). V lost 2 bases, J lost 3 bases, and 11 bases lay in between. This CDR3 comprises 14 residues. Germline-derived CDR1 and CDR2 are SQVTM and ANQGSEA. The CDR3: CSVELQEYYNEQFF. CDR3 DNA: TGCAGCGTTGAACTACAGGAATACTACAATGAGCAGTTCTTC.

For the CDR3, the DNA is TGTGCCAGCAGCCCAAGGGGGCTTGACCCCTACAATGAGCAGTTCTTC. This sequence encodes CASSPRGLDPYNEQFF. This rearrangement joins TRBV5-4 to TRBJ2-1; 7 bases fit TRBD1. The CDR3 is made up of 16 amino acids. The J segment lost 2 bases and the V segment lost 4 bases, leaving 9 bases of the junction unmatched. The V gene's germline CDR1 is SGHNT and CDR2 YYREEE (reference sequence).

This clonotype was counted many times. This chain links TRBV12-3 or TRBV12-4 with TRBJ2-2, with 13 nucleotides matching TRBD2. Losses at the gene ends were 6 bases for V and 2 bases for J; bases not matched to a gene: 6. This CDR3 has 17 residues. The CDR3 sequence: CASRPTSGGLNTGELFF. The CDR3 DNA reads TGTGCCAGCAGGCCGACTAGCGGGGGGCTCAACACCGGGGAGCTGTTTTTT.

V gene TRBV6-2 or TRBV6-3 combines with J gene TRBJ1-1; TRBD1 matches at 9 bases. V lost 2 bases to trimming and J lost 3 bases; unmatched junction nucleotides: 4. The CDR3 contains 15 residues. Germline CDR1 MNHEY, CDR2 SVGEGT. As DNA, the CDR3 is TGTGCCAGCAGTTACGGCCGGGACAGGGACACTGAAGCTTTCTTT. Its translation: CASSYGRDRDTEAFF.

This clonotype came up a few times. The rearrangement links TRBV2 to TRBJ2-7; D is perhaps TRBD2 (5 bases). From germline, CDR1 is SNHLY and CDR2 FYNNEI. This CDR3 has 13 amino acids. Trimming shortened V by 8 bases and J by 6 bases, and 17 bases separated the two germline ends. The CDR3 protein is CASRTPRSSEQYF. In DNA, the CDR3 is TGTGCCAGCCGGACTCCACGATCTAGCGAGCAGTACTTC. The full variable domain, its missing parts supplied by reference TRBV2 and TRBJ2-7, is EPEVTQTPSHQVTQMGQEVILRCVPISNHLYFYWYRQILGQKVEFLVSFYNNEISEKSEIFDDQFSVERPDGSNFTLKIRSTKLEDSAMYFCASRTPRSSEQYFGPGTRLTVT.

The rearrangement uses TRBV7-2 and TRBJ2-1, with TRBD2 identical over 7 bases. Trimming at V came to 5 bases and at J to 9 bases, leaving 7 bases not matched to a gene. Germline V lookup: CDR1 SGHTA, CDR2 FQGNSA. This CDR3 is built from 13 residues. CDR3 protein: CASSQGGSGEQFF. The CDR3 DNA reads TGTGCCAGCAGCCAAGGCGGGAGTGGTGAGCAGTTCTTC. Variable domain in full (rest from reference TRBV7-2 and TRBJ2-1): GAGVSQSPSNKVTEKGKDVELRCDPISGHTALYWYRQSLGQGLEFLIYFQGNSAPDKSGLPSDRFSAERTGGSVSTLTIQRTQQEDSAVYLCASSQGGSGEQFFGPGTRLTVL.

In its sample, this clonotype was seen a few times. The V gene is TRBV7-2, the J gene TRBJ2-7; no clear D. This CDR3 contains 13 residues. CDR1 and CDR2 (germline): SGHTA, FQGNSA. V shed 1 base and J shed 5 bases, with 9 bases lying between them. The CDR3 nucleotides read TGTGCCAGCAGCTTAGAATTAGAGGACGAGCAGTACTTC. It is translated as CASSLELEDEQYF.

This clonotype has at least ten counts. The V gene is TRBV29-1, the J gene TRBJ2-2; D is perhaps TRBD1 (5 bases). V dropped 6 bases and J dropped 1 base, with 12 bases sitting between them. Germline values: CDR1 SQVTM, CDR2 ANQGSEA. The CDR3 extends over 14 amino acids. The CDR3 spells CSVAGWENTGELFF. The CDR3 DNA follows: TGCAGCGTCGCAGGGTGGGAGAACACCGGGGAGCTGTTTTTT.